This TCR beta chain was sequenced for a study of blood T cell repertoires in COVID-19. The trim removed 1 base at V and 6 bases at J, leaving 6 bases unmatched. Germline V lookup: CDR1 LGHDT, CDR2 YNNKEL (reference sequence). There are 16 residues in the CDR3. Generated by immunoSEQ multiplex PCR, the TCRdb table keeps only in-frame clones and is missing some. Here the sample spans 240,000 or so clones, around 86% being singletons. This clone was detected ten times or more. Sequenced sample: peripheral blood. This TCR was recovered from a woman aged 55-69 years with active or convalescent COVID-19. This chain connects TRBV3-1 (or the pseudogene TRBV3-2) to TRBJ1-5, with 10 bases lining up with TRBD1. The CDR3: CASSQGAGTGVQPQHF. As DNA, the CDR3 is TGTGCCAGCAGCCAAGGGGCCGGGACAGGGGTTCAGCCCCAGCATTTT.